A selection of T cell receptor beta chains follows, all from one sample in a study of beta chain features in type 1 diabetes. Clones were sequenced by immunoSEQ multiplex PCR, and TCRdb holds only the in-frame ones, with some missing. The sample has roughly 38,000 clones; 65% to 70% are singletons. Sample: Tregs from blood. The source of these receptors is a man in his thirties or forties with type 1 diabetes. Some clones in this sample may be carry-over from other donors' samples. The CDR3 runs from the conserved cysteine through the conserved F or W. D genes are given only for firm matches. Not all rows give a size; the values are once, few, many and, for expanded clones, a class.

TRBV2	TRBJ2-3	NA	NA	CASRERVLSQYF	TGTGCCAGCAGGGAGAGAGTCTTGTCCCAGTATTTT
TRBV11-2	TRBJ2-7	NA	NA	CASSGRAGGEQYF	TGTGCCAGCAGCGGAAGGGCGGGTGGCGAGCAGTACTTC
TRBV7-8	TRBJ2-7	NA	NA	CASSLRRGSYEQYF	TGTGCCAGCAGCTTAAGGCGGGGCTCCTACGAGCAGTACTTC
TRBV2	TRBJ2-1	NA	few	CASRRLIYNEQFF	TGTGCCAGCAGGAGACTCATCTACAATGAGCAGTTCTTC
TRBV7-7	TRBJ2-1	TRBD1	NA	CASSPRTGANNEQFF	TGTGCTAGCAGCCCCCGGACAGGGGCTAACAATGAGCAGTTCTTC
TRBV14	TRBJ2-6	TRBD1	medium-sized	CASSHGQGRSGANVLTF	TGTGCCAGCAGCCATGGACAGGGCCGCTCTGGGGCCAACGTCCTGACTTTC
TRBV9	TRBJ2-3	TRBD1	NA	CASSVANRGVGTQYF	TGTGCCAGCAGCGTAGCTAACAGGGGGGTGGGTACGCAGTATTTT
TRBV4-1	TRBJ2-2	NA	NA	CASSQDPHAGELFF	TGCGCCAGCAGCCAAGATCCCCATGCCGGGGAGCTGTTTTTT
TRBV9	TRBJ1-3	NA	few	CASSPHSGNTIYF	TGTGCCAGCAGCCCACACTCTGGAAACACCATATATTTT
TRBV30	TRBJ1-5	NA	NA	CAWNTGNGDQPQHF	TGTGCCTGGAACACAGGGAATGGAGATCAGCCCCAGCATTTT
TRBV2	TRBJ2-7	NA	NA	CASSEFSEQYF	TGTGCCAGCAGTGAGTTCAGTGAGCAGTACTTC
TRBV27	TRBJ1-2	NA	few	CASSPIDSYGYTF	TGTGCCAGCAGTCCCATCGACAGCTATGGCTACACCTTC
TRBV5-1	TRBJ1-1	TRBD1	NA	CASSLDRDRVF	TGCGCCAGCAGCTTGGACCGGGACAGGGTGTTT
TRBV6-5	TRBJ1-1	NA	NA	CASSARTSRQAFF	TGTGCCAGCAGCGCTCGAACATCCCGCCAAGCTTTCTTT
TRBV5-1	TRBJ1-4	TRBD1	NA	CASSLQGAGEKLFF	TGCGCCAGCAGTCTACAGGGGGCAGGTGAAAAACTGTTTTTT
TRBV25-1	TRBJ2-7	TRBD1	NA	CASSSHRGHEQYF	TGTGCCAGCAGTTCCCACAGGGGGCACGAGCAGTACTTC
TRBV9	TRBJ2-7	NA	NA	CASSVGRGEQYF	TGTGCCAGCAGCGTAGGGAGAGGAGAGCAGTACTTC
TRBV5-1	TRBJ2-7	TRBD2	once	CASSLGGGPSSYEQYF	TGCGCCAGCAGCTTGGGCGGGGGGCCCAGCTCCTACGAGCAGTACTTC
TRBV6-6	TRBJ2-1	TRBD2	NA	CASSLAGGRSGKFF	TGTGCCAGCAGCCTAGCGGGGGGCCGGAGTGGGAAGTTCTTC
TRBV6-1	TRBJ1-1	TRBD1	NA	CASSERQGGTEAFF	TGTGCCAGCAGTGAACGACAGGGCGGCACTGAAGCTTTCTTT
TRBV6-5	TRBJ1-2	NA	NA	CASSYAGYYGYTF	TGTGCCAGCAGTTACGCAGGGTACTATGGCTACACCTTC
TRBV30	TRBJ1-1	NA	NA	CAWSTTTGTEAFF	TGTGCCTGGAGTACAACTACAGGTACTGAAGCTTTCTTT
TRBV2	TRBJ2-1	TRBD2	once	CASRGAPGLAGFPSYNEQFF	TGTGCCAGCAGGGGGGCCCCGGGACTAGCGGGGTTCCCCTCCTACAATGAGCAGTTCTTC